A selection of T cell receptor beta chains follows, all from one sample in a study of beta chain features in type 1 diabetes. This table comes from immunoSEQ multiplex PCR, and its TCRdb copy is limited to in-frame clones, with some not included. Among more than 150,000 clones listed, about 9.8% were seen once. Material for sequencing was central memory CD4+ T cells from blood. The receptor source for this set is a woman in her late teens or twenties in good health. Each CDR3 is given with its conserved first and last residue. D genes are given only for firm matches. Rows give clone size only sometimes, using once, few, many, or a class for an expanded clone.

>TRBJ2-5|TRBV30|.|.
CAWNPTGVATQYF
>TRBJ1-2|TRBV4-2|few|TRBD1
CASSQVPTGDGYTF
>TRBJ1-5|TRBV9|few|TRBD1
CASSVEGTVNQPQHF
>TRBJ2-7|TRBV5-6|few|.
CAGPRGYEQYF
>TRBJ2-7|TRBV7-2|.|TRBD2
CASSLVLAGPYEQYF
>TRBJ2-6|TRBV6-6|once|.
CASSPPRQSPNVLTF
>TRBJ2-3|TRBV7-2|few|TRBD2
CASSYQGRGEYF
>TRBJ1-2|TRBV7-2|.|.
CASSFLTGGSNYGYTF
>TRBJ1-2|TRBV30|few|.
CAWSQSSYTF
>TRBJ2-3|TRBV7-9|.|.
CASSLGATFRTDTQYF
>TRBJ2-7|TRBV5-6|few|TRBD2
CASSFLASGRMYEQYF
>TRBJ2-3|TRBV28|few|.
CASSGIGTDTQYF
>TRBJ2-3|TRBV6-6|.|TRBD1
CASRRTGDTQYF
>TRBJ2-5|TRBV6-5|few|TRBD1
CASSYGTGGETQYF
>TRBJ1-5|TRBV23-1|many|TRBD1
CASSQTGGKDNQPQHF
>TRBJ2-7|TRBV6-6|.|.
CASSYSALDPGEQYF
>TRBJ2-3|TRBV15|few|.
CATSRDLDTQYF
>TRBJ2-1|TRBV6-1|few|TRBD2
CASTSGGADEQFF
>TRBJ1-1|TRBV7-2|few|.
CASSLAPRNTEAFF
>TRBJ2-1|TRBV11-1|few|TRBD1
CASNPRGTGRSYNEQFF
>TRBJ1-1|TRBV27|few|.
CASRSTVNTEAFF
>TRBJ1-4|TRBV30|few|TRBD1
CAWSATGQANLFF
>TRBJ2-5|TRBV11-2|.|.
CASSLGQAYQETQYF
>TRBJ2-4|TRBV5-6|.|.
CASSRPSVAKNIQYF
>TRBJ2-3|TRBV5-1|few|.
CASSLAGRPTKTDTQYF
>TRBJ2-2|TRBV7-9|few|TRBD1
CASSASGGTGELFF
>TRBJ1-4|TRBV7-2|few|TRBD1
CASSSQGAYEKLFF
>TRBJ1-2|TRBV27|.|TRBD1
CASSPSQGARGYTF
>TRBJ1-2|TRBV6-1|once|TRBD1
CASSEFWDREYGYTF
>TRBJ2-4|TRBV5-4|few|.
CASSLTGRRGAKNIQYF
>TRBJ2-7|TRBV5-6|.|.
CASSPTPVPVYEQYF
>TRBJ2-7|TRBV19|.|.
CASSRGLVGVGFEQYF
>TRBJ2-7|TRBV30|.|TRBD1
CAWSSRTGKYF
>.|TRBV20-1|few|.
CSATQGYEQYF
>TRBJ2-3|TRBV4-1|few|.
CASSQGLQGSSTDTQYF
>TRBJ1-1|TRBV4-1|many|.
CASSQEIMNTEAFF
>TRBJ1-4|TRBV4-2|few|TRBD1
CASSPGTGTEKLFF
>TRBJ2-1|TRBV5-1|.|TRBD2
CASSLRGGPDNEQFF
>TRBJ2-1|TRBV11-2|few|.
CASSYLPWRGEQFF
>TRBJ2-5|TRBV7-7|.|TRBD1
CASSLGQGDTQYF
>TRBJ2-3|TRBV7-2|few|TRBD2
CASSLAASGRSLTDTQYF
>TRBJ2-7|TRBV30|few|TRBD1
CALKAWDRAAYEQYF
>TRBJ2-2|TRBV5-1|.|TRBD2
CASSLPTGTTNTGELFF
>TRBJ2-6|TRBV5-1|.|TRBD1
CASSKDREAGANVLTF
>TRBJ1-1|TRBV5-1|few|.
CASSPLTENTEAFF
>TRBJ2-5|TRBV7-2|.|.
CASSLQETQYF
>TRBJ1-4|TRBV7-9|few|.
CASSLEVRAGKLFF
>TRBJ2-7|TRBV7-2|.|TRBD2
CASSVPSGGPYEQYF
>TRBJ2-5|TRBV6-6|.|.
CASSRWTAPGEETQYF
>TRBJ1-5|TRBV2|.|.
CASSERVSNQPQHF
>TRBJ2-2|TRBV7-2|few|TRBD1
CASSLWGQGPRELFF
>TRBJ2-6|TRBV2|.|.
CASSNRVGGANVLTF
>TRBJ2-3|TRBV30|.|TRBD2
CAWSRRASGRTLTDTQYF